The rows below give T cell receptor beta chains drawn from one sample of a study of T cells after yellow fever vaccination. TCRdb independently ran MiXCR on the 5' RACE reads; one entry per CDR3 protein. The data contain around 72,000 distinct CDR3 sequences, around 7.8% of them singletons. The specimen was CD8+ T cells sorted from PBMCs, collected 10 to 11 days after the first yellow fever vaccination. These receptors were taken from a man aged 18 to 29 who received the YFV17D yellow fever vaccine. CDR3s include the opening cysteine and the closing phenylalanine or tryptophan. Each record gives: J gene, V gene, clone size, D gene, CDR3 DNA, CDR3 protein. The D gene is left open where the match is weak. A clone size is listed for some rows: how often the clone was seen (once, few, many), or a class if it is expanded.

j_gene: TRBJ2-5; v_gene: TRBV7-9; abundance: -; d_gene: -; CDR3nt: TGTGCCAGCAGCTCGGGCCAAAACCCAGAGACCCAGTACTTC; CDR3aa: CASSSGQNPETQYF
j_gene: TRBJ2-3; v_gene: TRBV5-6; abundance: few; d_gene: TRBD1; CDR3nt: TGTGCCAGCAGCCTGGGGACAGGGAGTCTCACAGATACGCAGTATTTT; CDR3aa: CASSLGTGSLTDTQYF
j_gene: TRBJ2-1; v_gene: TRBV7-9; abundance: -; d_gene: -; CDR3nt: TGTGCCAGCAGCTACGGGGTGGAGCAGTTCTTC; CDR3aa: CASSYGVEQFF
j_gene: TRBJ1-6; v_gene: TRBV4-1; abundance: -; d_gene: -; CDR3nt: TGCGCCAGCAGCCACGTCGGACAGACTAATTCACCCCTCCACTTT; CDR3aa: CASSHVGQTNSPLHF
j_gene: TRBJ2-1; v_gene: TRBV6-1; abundance: -; d_gene: TRBD2; CDR3nt: TGTGCCAGCAGCCTGGGACTAGCAAATGAGCAGTTCTTC; CDR3aa: CASSLGLANEQFF
j_gene: TRBJ2-3; v_gene: TRBV29-1; abundance: many; d_gene: -; CDR3nt: TGCAGCGTTGACCCAAAGACAGATACGCAGTATTTT; CDR3aa: CSVDPKTDTQYF
j_gene: TRBJ1-4; v_gene: TRBV25-1; abundance: few; d_gene: -; CDR3nt: TGTGCCAGCAGGAAGTTGGCCCTCGGGGCTAATGAAAAACTGTTTTTT; CDR3aa: CASRKLALGANEKLFF
j_gene: TRBJ1-3; v_gene: TRBV27; abundance: many; d_gene: -; CDR3nt: TGTGCCAGCAGCAGATATGGTTACTCTGGAAACACCATATATTTT; CDR3aa: CASSRYGYSGNTIYF
j_gene: TRBJ2-1; v_gene: TRBV11-2; abundance: many; d_gene: -; CDR3nt: TGTGCCAGCAGCTTAGCCGGGGGGCCTAGCAATGAGCAGTTCTTC; CDR3aa: CASSLAGGPSNEQFF
j_gene: TRBJ1-1; v_gene: TRBV7-9; abundance: many; d_gene: -; CDR3nt: TGTGCCAGCAGCTCACCCACCAGGGGAATGACTGAAGCTTTCTTT; CDR3aa: CASSSPTRGMTEAFF
j_gene: TRBJ2-3; v_gene: TRBV7-9; abundance: many; d_gene: -; CDR3nt: TGTGCCAGCAGCTTAGTATCTCAGGTGGGAGATACGCAGTATTTT; CDR3aa: CASSLVSQVGDTQYF
j_gene: TRBJ2-5; v_gene: TRBV29-1; abundance: many; d_gene: TRBD2; CDR3nt: TGCAGCGTTGAAGATGGGCGGGGGGCCTGGGAGACCCAGTACTTC; CDR3aa: CSVEDGRGAWETQYF
j_gene: TRBJ2-5; v_gene: TRBV5-5; abundance: few; d_gene: TRBD2; CDR3nt: TGTGCCAGCAGCTTGGTGGGGCGGGGGATAGAGACCCAGTACTTC; CDR3aa: CASSLVGRGIETQYF